Detailed here is one T cell receptor (beta chain). Its recognized antigen is unknown. Germline and junction disagree at one end, which may indicate a read error. The CDR3 covers 14 residues, taking in both the cysteine and the phenylalanine. The read is trimmed to its CDR3 DNA, 42 bases read in frame from base 1. From a lookup of the germline V gene (reference sequence), CDR1 and CDR2 are SEHNR and FQNEAQ. In total, fewer than 750 healthy bone marrow donors made up the cohort. Cohort members were all nominally healthy when sampled, although unrecorded immune exposures were likely present. The donor tested CMV seropositive, placing the donor among the 250 to 350 seropositive members of the cohort. A peripheral blood sample was collected from each donor, and TCR beta sequencing was performed on peripheral blood mononuclear cells. The Qiagen DNeasy Blood Extraction Kit was used to extract genomic DNA from the blood cell samples.

Receptors were amplified or captured by the immunoSEQ multiplex PCR assay. A mixture of 60 forward primers for TCR Vbeta segments and 13 reverse primers for TCR Jbeta segments was used in the multiplex PCR. The CDR3 region of rearranged TCR beta genes was amplified from genomic DNA by a multiplex PCR assay. The amplified TCR beta libraries were sequenced on the Illumina HiSeq System as 87-base-pair reads. Per the authors' processing: A later analysis counted approximately 74 million unique TCR beta chains across the roughly 700 repertoires, and roughly 9.9 million of these chains were shared by at least two donors. Raw reads were error-corrected and collapsed into unique sequences by a nearest-neighbor algorithm in which closely related sequences were merged to remove PCR and sequencing errors. Alignment of CDR3 sequences to IMGT reference sequences was used to assign V, D and J gene segments. Each retained sequence needed at least a six-nucleotide match to both a V gene segment and a J gene segment. A rearrangement counted as productive if the CDR3 had no stop codons and remained in frame with V and J, and every other rearrangement counted as non-productive. Following IMGT convention, CDR3 was defined as the stretch from the second conserved V-encoded cysteine up to the conserved J-encoded phenylalanine. In an earlier analysis of 550 to 650 of the donors, sequences lacking an unambiguous match to a single V gene segment were excluded. An earlier analysis of a few hundred of the donors called V segments functional above 56.7% productive rearrangements and segregating when the between-donor standard deviation exceeded 5%. A statistical classification framework was developed to diagnose cytomegalovirus status using the catalog of TCR beta chain sequences. A later analysis assigned V and J genes by comparing TCR nucleotide sequences with IMGT/GENE-DB human TR gene sequences. A later analysis assigned CDR3 sequences and most-parsimonious VDJ recombination scenarios with the TCRdist pipeline. A later analysis defined each TCR beta chain by its CDR3 amino acid sequence plus V-gene family, and excluded reads lacking a unique V-gene family. As a way to deal with suspected cross-contamination and a sequencing artifact, a later analysis dropped 450 to 600 nucleotide sequences that were highly shared and had low generation probability. In a later analysis, a clonal expansion index was calculated for each public chain from normalized within-repertoire ranks of inferred template counts. In a later analysis, generation probabilities were computed with a VDJ recombination model fitted to out-of-frame rearrangements, and the resulting probabilities were checked against IGoR. Hypergeometric tests were used in a later analysis to score TCR-TCR, TCR-HLA and TCR-CMV co-occurrence, with a repertoire-size bias correction applied to the TCR pairs. To estimate false discovery rates, a later analysis permuted the HLA or CMV assignments 20 times. In a later analysis, co-occurring TCRs were grouped using DBSCAN, and TCRdist sequence similarity was added for clustering within HLA-allele-positive subsets. For co-occurrence clustering, repertoires with fewer than 30,000 or more than 120,000 public chains were excluded, along with roughly 5 repertoires with anomalous nucleotide sharing. The source is immuneACCESS, and TCRdb retained only in-frame sequences with V and J called. Part of the clones is not carried over; for the studies checked, unresolved V genes explain less than half of this, and the remainder is unexplained. That table gives V, J and clone size, and the DNA gave D and trimming. Across this sample there are about 120,000 clones, with 77% seen only once. The ten most abundant clones make up about 6% of the sample.

The data derive from a study of cytomegalovirus exposure and HLA in healthy donors (TCRdb year 2017). A note on the overall study: According to an earlier analysis of several hundred of the donors, about 190 million T cells yielded over 100 million unique TCR beta sequences and more than 250 Gb of sequence data. In addition to the first cohort of 666 subjects, a separate validation cohort of 130 or so different subjects was used. Every discovery cohort repertoire had been produced on one sequencing platform. The number of typed donors differed by locus: roughly 629-640 for A, B, C, DRB1 and DQB1; roughly 510 for DQA1; 606 for DPA1; and roughly 450 for DPB1. Because of strong linkage in the cohort, four to six DR-DQ haplotypes were treated as single units for association and clustering. Rather than drawing on any new phenotypic data, the later analysis identified candidate immune exposures from TCR beta sequences and the way those sequences occurred across donors. The study combined high-throughput TCR immunosequencing, statistical association of individual TCRs with disease status, and machine learning to predict cytomegalovirus infection status. Donor age, sex, ethnicity and CMV serostatus were compiled together with the repertoire data. On average, about 240,000 unique TCR beta nucleotide sequences were sequenced per donor among several hundred genotyped donors of the cohort, with roughly 20% of those sequences being non-productive. Roughly 320 gigabases of sequencing data and about 92 million unique TCR sequences made up an early release that covered under 750 HLA-typed donors. To decide whether each TCR beta V gene segment behaved as functional or pseudogenic, an earlier analysis of approximately 600 of the donors relied on high-throughput TCR beta sequencing. A later analysis re-analyzed previously published TCR beta repertoires from approximately 670 donors and added high-resolution HLA genotyping to study TCR occurrence patterns. Genome-wide SNP genotypes for about 65% of the roughly 670 donors were used in a later genetic analysis, which treated that subset as a discovery cohort. Both class I and class II loci were covered by HLA typing, at four-digit resolution. Using immunosequencing, the study profiled T cell repertoires from approximately 700 subjects and related those repertoires to cytomegalovirus serostatus. The genetic ancestry cluster associated with self-reported Caucasian donors included over 80% of the roughly 400 genotyped donors. The study aimed to test whether cataloging public T cell receptors could reveal signatures of past pathogen exposure. The research as a whole found: Because the 87-base-pair reads could not distinguish some IMGT-functional V segments, including TRBV6-2 and TRBV6-3, those segments were excluded. In a later analysis, HLA-associated TCR beta chains showed more clonal expansion and lower generation probabilities than non-associated chains that were equally common. An association between a missense DCLRE1C variant and V-gene and J-gene trimming of TCR beta chains was found in a later genetic analysis and replicated in an independent cohort. According to a later analysis, parvovirus B19, influenza, CMV and Epstein-Barr virus appeared linked to several top co-occurrence clusters. While some public TCRs were present in many individuals, most TCR sequences turned up only very rarely across donors. In an earlier analysis of approximately 590 of the donors, most TCR beta V segments appeared in productive rearrangements about 90% or about 30% of the time, broadly matching IMGT annotations. Only TCR beta chains were sequenced in this cohort, and the absence of alpha or paired-chain data limited detectable features. Specific HLA alleles were associated with roughly 16,000 TCR beta sequences at a false discovery rate of 0.05 in a later analysis. The study gave a list of about 160 TCR beta chains associated with cytomegalovirus. When HLA alleles, especially DR and DQ, strongly co-occurred, attributing TCR associations to individual alleles was difficult. The classifier was reported to diagnose cytomegalovirus status with high specificity and sensitivity in both the original and validation cohorts. According to a later analysis, most CMV-associated TCR beta chains appeared to be HLA-restricted, and the HLA associations seemed to be driven largely by CMV exposure. For the cohort, immune exposure information was limited to CMV serostatus. Correlated functional status among segregating V segments might reflect linkage disequilibrium, but an unknown experimental factor could not be ruled out. A later genetic analysis reported fewer N-insertions in productive TCRs among donors in an Asian-associated ancestry cluster than the roughly 620-donor mean. In vitro tests confirmed that a few of the cytomegalovirus-associated TCR beta chains recognize cytomegalovirus antigens. Roughly uniform sequencing depth across donors was assumed in presence/absence analyses, although this assumption may not hold. A further reported finding was that TCR beta sequences accurately predicted the HLA-A and HLA-B alleles for most subjects in the first cohort. According to the authors, the approach could potentially be generalized to other disease states and immunological phenotypes. Because counts were too low, about 17 rarely observed V segments, including chromosome 9 orphons, were excluded from the earlier analysis of 587 of the donors. In a later analysis, the rate of TCR association differed among HLA loci, with DRB1 alleles having the most associated TCRs and HLA-C alleles having the fewest. Because HLA typing was missing for some donors at each locus, association tests included only the typed subset. A group of highly shared sequence variants was considered likely to be a technical artifact of the sequencing pipeline.

The chain is made from TRBV7-9 and TRBJ1-2; a tentative D match to TRBD1 spans 5 bases. The TCR sequence derives from a man younger than 30 in good health and CMV-seropositive. Source material: PBMCs. CDR3 region: CSSSLSGALYGYTF. In nucleotide form, the sequence is TGTTCCAGCAGCCTCTCTGGGGCGCTCTATGGCTACACCTTC.